The clone carrying this T cell receptor (beta chain) was counted between two and nine times. In the authors' workflow: It was from reference gene primer amplification that nucleated cell counts were estimated. TCRdb keeps only in-frame clones here, not all; method: immunoSEQ multiplex PCR. Clone size and V and J calls were adopted from that table, with D and trimming inferred from the DNA. In the table there are 100,000 to 150,000 clones, roughly 83% of which are singletons. V was clipped by 3 bases and J by 3 bases; unmatched bases: 5. CDR3 size: 16 residues. Germline-derived CDR1 and CDR2 are KGHSH and LQKENI. This entry is derived from a study of blood T cell repertoires in COVID-19. Study summary: Sites in the United States, Italy and Spain provided acute and convalescent COVID-19 samples. Sample material is recorded as cDNA or gDNA derived from T cells, B-cell-depleted T cells, or PBMCs.

This sequence joins TRBV18 and TRBJ1-3, with 10 bases matching TRBD1. The source material was peripheral blood. This receptor was identified in a human donor in a cohort sampled during active COVID-19. The CDR3 DNA reads TGTGCCAGCTCACCTAGACAGGGGGCAATTGGAAACACCATATATTTT. Translated: CASSPRQGAIGNTIYF.